The rows below give T cell receptor beta chains drawn from one sample of a study of blood T cell repertoires in COVID-19. Sequencing used immunoSEQ multiplex PCR; TCRdb keeps in-frame clones, though not all of them. This sample yields 57,000 or so clones, of which roughly 84% are seen a single time; approximately 17% belongs to the top ten. Sample: peripheral blood. The receptors stem from a man between 70 and 80 years old with active COVID-19. Each CDR3 is given with its conserved first and last residue. Each record gives: CDR3 protein, CDR3 DNA, J gene, D gene, V gene, clone size. The D gene is left open where the match is weak. The size field is filled for only some rows; it gives once, few, many or a size class.

CASGLGQGGEQFF,TGTGCTAGTGGTTTGGGACAGGGAGGCGAGCAGTTCTTC,TRBJ2-1,NA,TRBV12-5,NA
CASSLKVGGTGETQYF,TGTGCCAGCAGCCTGAAGGTCGGGGGGACGGGGGAGACCCAGTACTTC,TRBJ2-5,TRBD2,TRBV5-4,NA
CASSEGYFTDTQYF,TGTGCCAGCAGTGAAGGGTACTTCACAGATACGCAGTATTTT,TRBJ2-3,NA,TRBV6-1,NA
CASPPRQGSYEQYF,TGCGCCAGCCCACCGAGACAGGGGTCCTACGAGCAGTACTTC,TRBJ2-7,TRBD1,TRBV23-1,NA
CASGGDIPYEQYF,TGTGCCAGCGGGGGGGACATTCCCTACGAGCAGTACTTC,TRBJ2-7,NA,TRBV11-2,NA
CASRMDREEPQHF,TGTGCCAGCAGAATGGACAGGGAGGAGCCCCAGCATTTT,TRBJ1-5,TRBD1,TRBV2,NA
CSAWDDRFRGYTF,TGCAGCGCTTGGGACGACAGGTTCCGAGGCTACACCTTC,TRBJ1-2,NA,TRBV29-1,many
CASSPGQGANEQFF,TGTGCCAGCAGCCCCGGACAGGGGGCCAATGAGCAGTTCTTC,TRBJ2-1,TRBD1,TRBV5-4,NA
CASSISPRYNEQFF,TGTGCCAGTAGTATATCCCCTAGGTACAATGAGCAGTTCTTC,TRBJ2-1,NA,TRBV19,NA
CASRSQAPAGELFF,TGTGCCAGCAGGTCACAGGCCCCCGCCGGGGAGCTGTTTTTT,TRBJ2-2,NA,TRBV7-3,NA
CASSLLAGDSDTQYF,TGTGCCAGCAGCTTACTGGCGGGAGATTCCGATACGCAGTATTTT,TRBJ2-3,TRBD2,TRBV11-1,NA
CASSIYWTGGTEAFF,TGTGCCAGCAGTATATATTGGACAGGGGGCACTGAAGCTTTCTTT,TRBJ1-1,TRBD1,TRBV28,NA
CASSLSPGLAGWTDTQYF,TGTGCCAGCAGCTTAAGTCCCGGACTAGCGGGTTGGACAGATACGCAGTATTTT,TRBJ2-3,TRBD2,TRBV7-3,NA
CATSRGGQVTSYEQYF,TGTGCCACCAGCAGAGGGGGACAGGTAACTTCCTACGAGCAGTACTTC,TRBJ2-7,TRBD1,TRBV15,once
CASSADRGEHYTQYF,TGTGCCAGCAGCGCCGACAGGGGGGAACACTATACGCAGTATTTT,TRBJ2-3,TRBD1,TRBV7-2,NA
CASSVAPTGTTEAFF,TGTGCCAGCAGCGTAGCCCCCACAGGGACCACTGAAGCTTTCTTT,TRBJ1-1,NA,TRBV9,NA
CASSRINSGIFDEQYF,TGTGCCAGCAGCCGCATCAATAGCGGGATATTCGACGAGCAGTACTTC,TRBJ2-7,TRBD2,TRBV7-2,NA
CASSYSGGLKSPLHF,TGTGCCAGCAGTTACTCAGGAGGGCTTAAGTCACCCCTCCACTTT,TRBJ1-6,NA,TRBV6-5,few
CASSVMVGNEQFF,TGTGCCAGCAGCGTCATGGTCGGGAATGAGCAGTTCTTC,TRBJ2-1,NA,TRBV7-9,NA
CASSRAYEQYF,TGTGCCAGCAGTCGAGCCTACGAGCAGTACTTC,TRBJ2-7,NA,TRBV3-1/TRBV3-2,few
CASSREVFTDTQYF,TGCGCCAGCAGCCGGGAGGTTTTCACAGATACGCAGTATTTT,TRBJ2-3,TRBD2,TRBV5-1,NA
CASSVSGGYEQYF,TGTGCCAGCAGCGTTTCAGGGGGGTACGAGCAGTACTTC,TRBJ2-7,NA,TRBV9,NA
CASSQEGRNNQPQHF,TGTGCCAGCAGCCAAGAGGGGCGGAACAATCAGCCCCAGCATTTT,TRBJ1-5,NA,TRBV4-2,medium-sized
CASQYSGANVLTF,TGTGCCAGTCAGTACTCTGGGGCCAACGTCCTGACTTTC,TRBJ2-6,NA,TRBV19,NA
CASSLGDRETTEAFF,TGTGCCAGCAGCTTAGGGGACAGGGAGACCACTGAAGCTTTCTTT,TRBJ1-1,TRBD1,TRBV7-2,NA
CASSPALANQPQHF,TGTGCCAGCAGCCCCGCTTTAGCCAATCAGCCCCAGCATTTT,TRBJ1-5,NA,TRBV9,NA
CASSPEGTGDYGYTF,TGTGCCAGCTCACCAGAGGGGACAGGGGACTATGGCTACACCTTC,TRBJ1-2,TRBD1,TRBV18,NA
CASSYIQSAGELFF,TGTGCCAGCAGTTACATCCAGAGCGCCGGGGAGCTGTTTTTT,TRBJ2-2,NA,TRBV6-6,NA
CASQGPGGMNQPQHF,TGTGCCAGTCAGGGGCCGGGGGGGATGAATCAGCCCCAGCATTTT,TRBJ1-5,NA,TRBV19,NA
CASSSSGTSGRGTGDEQFF,TGCGCCAGCAGTTCCTCCGGGACTAGCGGGAGGGGAACGGGGGATGAGCAGTTCTTC,TRBJ2-1,TRBD2,TRBV5-1,NA
CASSLVSGRAKDEQFF,TGTGCCAGCAGTTTAGTTAGCGGGAGGGCCAAGGATGAGCAGTTCTTC,TRBJ2-1,TRBD2,TRBV28,NA
CASINQQGGNTIYF,TGTGCCAGCATTAATCAACAGGGGGGAAACACCATATATTTT,TRBJ1-3,TRBD1,TRBV28,once
CASSFNSEAFF,TGTGCCAGCAGTTTTAACAGTGAAGCTTTCTTT,TRBJ1-1,NA,TRBV12-3/TRBV12-4,NA
CASSDQGATSGRAYNEQFF,TGTGCCAGTAGTGATCAGGGCGCCACTAGCGGGAGGGCCTACAATGAGCAGTTCTTC,TRBJ2-1,TRBD2,TRBV19,NA
CASSKARLAGDYEQYF,TGTGCCAGCAGCAAAGCTCGACTAGCGGGAGACTACGAGCAGTACTTC,TRBJ2-7,NA,TRBV21-1,NA
CAISGDREFGGYTF,TGTGCCATCAGTGGGGACAGGGAATTCGGTGGCTACACCTTC,TRBJ1-2,TRBD1,TRBV10-3,NA
CASSLQGSRGETQYF,TGTGCCAGTAGTTTACAGGGGTCGAGGGGGGAGACCCAGTACTTC,TRBJ2-5,TRBD1,TRBV19,NA
CASSLARGHTDTQYF,TGCGCCAGCAGCTTGGCCAGGGGGCACACAGATACGCAGTATTTT,TRBJ2-3,TRBD1,TRBV5-1,NA
CASTPGTDTQYF,TGTGCCAGCACCCCGGGGACAGATACGCAGTATTTT,TRBJ2-3,NA,TRBV6-5,NA
CASSQVRLADTTDTQYF,TGCGCCAGCAGCCAAGTCCGACTAGCGGATACCACAGATACGCAGTATTTT,TRBJ2-3,TRBD2,TRBV4-1,NA
CASSGTGGHSTDTQYF,TGTGCCAGCAGCGGAACAGGGGGACATAGCACAGATACGCAGTATTTT,TRBJ2-3,TRBD1,TRBV9,NA
CAWKPIEDRKRTIMNTGELFF,TGTGCCTGGAAACCAATCGAGGACAGGAAGAGAACCATCATGAACACCGGGGAGCTGTTTTTT,TRBJ2-2,TRBD1,TRBV30,few
CASSRLAGARDTQYF,TGTGCCAGCAGCCGACTAGCGGGAGCGAGAGATACGCAGTATTTT,TRBJ2-3,TRBD2,TRBV13,once